These 16 T cell receptor beta chains originate from one sample sequenced in a study of shared clonotypes between healthy human individuals. Positive CCR7 selection of CD45RO-negative cells yielded the naive CD8 cells, and terminally differentiated effector memory CD45RA+ cells were excluded. This table comes from immunoSEQ multiplex PCR, and its TCRdb copy is limited to in-frame clones, with some not included. Among around 580,000 clones listed, roughly 98% were seen once. Sequencing used naive CD8+ T cells sorted from blood. These receptors all stem from a man in his thirties or forties in good health.

Of note for this clone: This same CDR3 is encoded by further DNA sequences in the sample. V and J are TRBV9 and TRBJ2-1; D unclear. V was shortened by 7 bases and J by 4 bases, with 9 bases between the two germline ends. CDR1 is SGDLS, CDR2 YYNGEE, per germline. This CDR3 has 12 amino acids. CDR3 in amino acids: CASSGEYNEQFF. CDR3 nucleotides: TGTGCCAGCTCCGGCGAGTACAATGAGCAGTTCTTC.

This chain uses TRBV11-2 with TRBJ2-1; 10 nucleotides align to TRBD2. CDR1 is SGHAT and CDR2 is FQNNGV in the germline V gene. The CDR3 has 13 amino acids. V was pared by 4 bases and J by 12 bases, with 6 bases of the junction left unmatched. The CDR3 region has the DNA TGTGCCAGCAGCTCCGGTAGCGGGAGGATGCAGTTCTTC. As protein: CASSSGSGRMQFF.

In this sample, this clone turned up once. This chain connects TRBV7-3 to TRBJ2-1; possibly TRBD2 for D (6 bases). The V gene lost 5 bases and the J gene lost 0 bases, with 14 bases spanning the gap. CDR1 and CDR2 from the germline V gene are SGHTA and FQGTGA. CDR3 size: 16 residues. Written as DNA, the CDR3 is TGTGCCAGCAGCCCCCTATCGGGAGCCTCCTACAATGAGCAGTTCTTC. This sequence encodes CASSPLSGASYNEQFF.

The V gene is TRBV5-4, the J gene TRBJ2-7; 9 nucleotides line up with TRBD2. This CDR3 spans 16 amino acids. V lost 4 bases, J lost 2 bases, and 10 bases stayed unmatched. Germline CDR1 is SGHNT and CDR2 is YYREEE (reference sequence). The CDR3 DNA is TGTGCCAGCAGCCCCAGAGAGGGACTAGCTGCCTACGAGCAGTACTTC. Translation: CASSPREGLAAYEQYF.

Details on this clone: Other DNA sequences in the sample encode the same CDR3. This chain uses TRBV27 with TRBJ2-7; unclear D gene. Germline CDR1 reads MNHEY; CDR2 reads SMNVEV (reference sequence). Trimming pared 6 bases from V and 3 bases from J, leaving 6 bases between. This CDR3 region has 11 residues. CDR3 loop: CASRRNYEQYF. The CDR3 nucleotides read TGTGCCAGCAGAAGAAACTACGAGCAGTACTTC.

CDR3: CAWGEGVNTEAFF. As DNA, the CDR3 is TGTGCCTGGGGTGAGGGGGTGAACACTGAAGCTTTCTTT. This chain connects TRBV30 to TRBJ1-1, with D maybe TRBD1 (6 bases). There are 13 residues in the CDR3. V was trimmed by 5 bases and J by 0 bases, leaving 10 bases between them. CDR1 GTSNPN and CDR2 SVGIG come from the germline V gene (reference sequence).

The J gene is TRBJ2-1, the V gene TRBV12-5; no definite D call. Germline CDR1 is LGHNT and CDR2 is FRNRAP. The germline V and J ends were trimmed by 2 bases and 4 bases, with 6 bases remaining between them. The CDR3 runs to 13 residues. Here the CDR3 DNA reads TGTGCTAGTGGTTTGTCGAATTACAATGAGCAGTTCTTC. This translates into CASGLSNYNEQFF.

The CDR3 DNA reads TGTGCCAGCAGCTTAGAGGCGGGGATGGGACACTACGAGCAGTACTTC. It codes for CASSLEAGMGHYEQYF. The J gene is TRBJ2-7, the V gene TRBV7-8; D is tentatively TRBD1 or TRBD2 (6 bases each). The CDR3 sequence is 16 residues long. V gave up 1 base and J gave up 3 bases, with 16 bases separating them. The germline CDR1 and CDR2 sequences are SGHVS and FQNEAQ.

This rearrangement joins TRBV27 to TRBJ2-1; D is unclear. The CDR3 has 16 residues. In germline, CDR1 is MNHEY, CDR2 SMNVEV (reference sequence). V was cut by 5 bases and J by 0 bases, with 14 bases left in between. This CDR3 is CASSTPGRSSYNEQFF. DNA for the CDR3: TGTGCCAGCAGTACCCCGGGCCGGAGCTCCTACAATGAGCAGTTCTTC.

The V gene is TRBV10-3, the J gene TRBJ2-7; 10 bases fit TRBD1. CDR3 length: 15 residues. CDR1 is ENHRY and CDR2 is SYGVKD in the germline V gene. The V gene end was trimmed by 5 bases and the J gene end by 4 bases; junction bases not matched to a gene: 8. CDR3 DNA: TGTGCCATCAGTTCATACCCGGGACAGGGGTACGAGCAGTACTTC. Translation gives CAISSYPGQGYEQYF.

This clone occurred once. This chain links TRBV4-1 with TRBJ2-5; D might be TRBD1 (7 bases). With 1 base removed from V and 3 bases from J, the gap between germline ends came to 12 bases. CDR1 is MGHRA and CDR2 is YSYEKL in the germline V gene. CDR3 length: 15 amino acids. As DNA, the CDR3 is TGCGCCAGCAGCCAAGTGGCCAGGGGGGAAGAGACCCAGTACTTC. This translates into CASSQVARGEETQYF.

This chain joins TRBV7-9 and TRBJ2-5; D gene uncertain. The CDR3 covers 13 residues. Germline V gene sequence: CDR1 SEHNR, CDR2 FQNEAQ (reference sequence). The ends were cut back, 0 bases at V and 5 bases at J, with 7 bases in the middle. CDR3 region: CASSLARRETQYF. The DNA of the CDR3 is TGTGCCAGCAGCTTAGCTCGGCGGGAGACCCAGTACTTC.

The V and J genes are TRBV27 and TRBJ2-3, with 8 bases identical to TRBD2. The CDR3 runs to 16 residues. CDR1 and CDR2 (germline): MNHEY, SMNVEV (reference sequence). The trim removed 6 bases at V and 0 bases at J, leaving 8 bases unmatched. CDR3 nucleotide sequence: TGTGCCAGCAGACTGCAAGCGGGGGTTAGCACAGATACGCAGTATTTT. It yields the protein CASRLQAGVSTDTQYF.

V gene TRBV6-4 combines with J gene TRBJ2-1, with D perhaps TRBD2 (6 bases). Germline CDR1 reads MRHNA; CDR2 reads SNTAGT. This CDR3 comprises 12 residues. Trimming cost V 7 bases and J 15 bases, with 19 bases left between them. DNA for the CDR3: TGTGCCAGCAACGCAGGACATCGGAGGGGGTTCTTC. Its translation is CASNAGHRRGFF.

The chain is built from TRBV19 and TRBJ2-4, with 8 bases aligning to TRBD2. Trimming removed 7 bases from V and 8 bases from J; junction bases left unmatched: 7. CDR1 and CDR2 (germline): LNHDA, SQIVND (reference sequence). The CDR3 is made up of 13 amino acids. The CDR3 DNA reads as TGTGCCAGTACCGTAGCGGGGTCGGACATTCAGTACTTC. Protein: CASTVAGSDIQYF.

The chain is built from TRBV6-5 and TRBJ1-2; D gene uncertain. The CDR3 is 12 amino acids. The germline V and J ends were trimmed by 6 bases and 3 bases, with 8 bases remaining between them. Looked up from germline, CDR1 is MNHEY and CDR2 is SVGAGI. The CDR3 region has the DNA TGTGCCAGCAGCCGCGGGGACTATGGCTACACCTTC. Encoded protein: CASSRGDYGYTF.